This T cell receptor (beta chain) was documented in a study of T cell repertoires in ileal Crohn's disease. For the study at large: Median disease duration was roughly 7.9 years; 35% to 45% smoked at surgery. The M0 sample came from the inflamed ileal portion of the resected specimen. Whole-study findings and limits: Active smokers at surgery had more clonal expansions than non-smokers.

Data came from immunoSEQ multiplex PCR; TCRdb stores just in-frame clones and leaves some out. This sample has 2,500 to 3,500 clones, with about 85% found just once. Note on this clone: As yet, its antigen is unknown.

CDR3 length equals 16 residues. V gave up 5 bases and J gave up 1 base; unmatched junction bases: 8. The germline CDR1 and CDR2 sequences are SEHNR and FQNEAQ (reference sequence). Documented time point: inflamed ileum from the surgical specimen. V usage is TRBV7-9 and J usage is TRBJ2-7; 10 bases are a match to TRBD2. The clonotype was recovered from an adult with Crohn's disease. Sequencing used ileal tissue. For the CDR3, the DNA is TGTGCCAGCAGCAAACCTTCTAGCGGGAGTTCCTACGAGCAGTACTTC. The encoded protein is CASSKPSSGSSYEQYF. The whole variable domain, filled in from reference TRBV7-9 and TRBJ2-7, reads DTGVSQNPRHKITKRGQNVTFRCDPISEHNRLYWYRQTLGQGPEFLTYFQNEAQLEKSRLLSDRFSAERPKGSFSTLEIQRTEQGDSAMYLCASSKPSSGSSYEQYFGPGTRLTVT.